This T cell receptor (beta chain) appears in the sequencing data of a study of CD8 T cells in Susac syndrome. TEMRA cells were FACS-enriched, while CD8+ and CD4+ T cells were negatively isolated. With regard to this clonotype: What it recognizes is unknown.

Overall study results and limits: The study identified about seventeen and five Susac-specific public clones in total CD8+ and CD8+ TEMRA repertoires. As acknowledged by the study, its TCR sequencing and HLA analysis included a relatively small number of individuals.

A quantity of about 0.45 to 1 ug RNA underwent reverse transcription using random hexamers. In TCRdb, the immunoSEQ multiplex PCR reads were re-called with MiXCR into one record per CDR3 protein. The table records around 170,000 distinct CDR3 sequences, 95% of them present only once. Trimming pared 1 base from V and 1 base from J, leaving 13 bases between. Germline loops: CDR1 DFQATT, CDR2 SNEGSKA (reference sequence). CDR3 length: 15 residues. The receptor was isolated from a human donor with Susac syndrome. The chain uses TRBV20-1 and TRBJ1-1; D perhaps matches TRBD1 (6 bases). Specimen: CD8+ T cells from PBMCs. For the CDR3, the DNA is TGCAGTGCTAGAGTGCACAGGACAGCGAACACTGAAGCTTTCTTT. This codes for CSARVHRTANTEAFF.